Listed below are T cell receptor beta chains from one sample, sequenced in a study of response to subunit inactivated influenza vaccine. TCRdb used MiXCR to reprocess the RT-PCR reads, holding one entry per CDR3 protein. The data show over 750,000 distinct CDR3 sequences, approximately 22% seen once. The starting material was PBMCs from blood, obtained 4 to 6 days after vaccination. The origin of the receptors is a man aged 50-59 years who received an inactivated influenza vaccine. The CDR3 runs from the conserved cysteine through the conserved F or W. The order of the fields is clone size, D gene, J gene, V gene, CDR3 protein, CDR3 DNA. A D gene is named only where the DNA matches it firmly. Only part of the rows carry a size: once, few, many, or a class if the clone is expanded.

many	NA	TRBJ2-5	TRBV28	CASTEQGGQETQYF	TGTGCCAGCACCGAACAGGGAGGCCAAGAGACCCAGTACTTC
NA	NA	TRBJ1-3	TRBV6-5	CASRSTALSGNTIYF	TGTGCCAGCAGATCTACTGCCCTCTCTGGAAACACCATATATTTT
few	TRBD2	TRBJ2-1	TRBV7-2	CASSPRRAGGTNNEQFF	TGTGCCAGCAGCCCCCGGAGAGCGGGAGGTACAAACAATGAGCAGTTCTTC
few	NA	TRBJ2-7	TRBV5-1	CASRVDYEQYF	TGCGCCAGCCGGGTCGACTACGAGCAGTACTTC
NA	TRBD2	TRBJ2-1	TRBV11-2	CASSSWASGGNEQFF	TGTGCCAGCAGCTCATGGGCTAGCGGAGGGAATGAGCAGTTCTTC
few	NA	TRBJ1-4	TRBV20-1	CSALGWGVEKLFF	TGCAGTGCTCTGGGGTGGGGGGTTGAAAAACTGTTTTTT
NA	NA	TRBJ2-5	TRBV20-1	CSAKRGQETQYF	TGCAGTGCGAAACGGGGCCAAGAGACCCAGTACTTC
NA	NA	TRBJ2-3	TRBV20-1	CSARDFVTRTDTQYF	TGCAGTGCTAGGGACTTCGTGACGCGCACAGATACGCAGTATTTT
NA	NA	TRBJ2-7	TRBV20-1	CSAEIGRSSYEQYF	TGCAGTGCCGAGATCGGCAGGAGCTCCTACGAGCAGTACTTC
few	NA	TRBJ2-5	TRBV5-6	CASSPDGAQETQYF	TGTGCCAGCAGCCCGGATGGGGCGCAAGAGACCCAGTACTTC
NA	NA	TRBJ2-1	TRBV4-2	CASGPRLFYNEQFF	TGTGCCAGCGGCCCCCGGCTCTTCTACAATGAGCAGTTCTTC
few	NA	TRBJ1-1	TRBV30	CAWSGRPWNTEAFF	TGTGCCTGGAGTGGCCGGCCGTGGAACACTGAAGCTTTCTTT
NA	TRBD1	TRBJ2-6	TRBV4-2	CASSQLGTGGLSGANVLTF	TGTGCCAGCAGCCAATTAGGGACAGGGGGCCTCTCTGGGGCCAACGTCCTGACTTTC
few	NA	TRBJ2-2	TRBV6-5	CASSYSRQRVPTGELFF	TGTGCCAGCAGTTACTCGCGTCAGCGGGTGCCCACCGGGGAGCTGTTTTTT
NA	TRBD1	TRBJ1-5	TRBV5-6	CASSLQGQPNQPQHF	TGTGCCAGCAGCTTGCAGGGACAGCCTAATCAGCCCCAGCATTTT
NA	NA	TRBJ1-5	TRBV7-2	CASSLRAADNQPQHF	TGTGCCAGCAGCTTAAGGGCGGCAGACAATCAGCCCCAGCATTTT
many	NA	TRBJ2-7	TRBV20-1	CSARRDTSYEQYF	TGCAGTGCTAGGAGGGACACGTCCTACGAGCAGTACTTC
NA	TRBD1	TRBJ1-5	TRBV12-3/TRBV12-4	CASKPTGSSNQPQHF	TGTGCCAGCAAGCCGACAGGGTCTAGCAATCAGCCCCAGCATTTT
NA	TRBD1	TRBJ1-2	TRBV12-3/TRBV12-4	CASSRTGFFYGYTF	TGTGCCAGCAGTCGGACAGGGTTTTTCTATGGCTACACCTTC
NA	TRBD1	TRBJ2-5	TRBV18	CASSTQGAWETQYF	TGTGCCAGCTCGACTCAGGGGGCTTGGGAGACCCAGTACTTC
many	TRBD1	TRBJ2-2	TRBV10-3	CATSQGTGAGELFF	TGTGCCACCTCACAGGGAACAGGGGCCGGGGAGCTGTTTTTT
few	NA	TRBJ2-7	TRBV20-1	CSATGRGGGYPEQYF	TGCAGTGCTACCGGCAGGGGGGGCGGGTATCCCGAGCAGTACTTC
NA	NA	TRBJ2-1	TRBV6-2/TRBV6-3	CASARQGTRNEQFF	TGTGCCAGCGCTCGACAAGGGACACGTAATGAGCAGTTCTTC
NA	NA	TRBJ1-2	TRBV27	CASSFGRGGVGYTF	TGTGCCAGCAGTTTTGGGCGCGGGGGTGTAGGCTACACCTTC
many	TRBD1	TRBJ1-6	TRBV25-1	CASRPGQGGSPLHF	TGTGCCAGCAGGCCGGGACAGGGGGGTTCACCCCTCCACTTT
NA	NA	TRBJ2-1	TRBV9	CASSVSFRSSDEQFF	TGTGCCAGCAGCGTAAGTTTTAGAAGTAGTGATGAGCAGTTCTTC
few	NA	TRBJ2-3	TRBV11-2	CASSSPIMGAEATDTQYF	TGTGCCAGCAGCTCGCCGATAATGGGGGCGGAGGCCACAGATACGCAGTATTTT
few	TRBD2	TRBJ2-1	TRBV20-1	CSARDRASGTLGNEQFF	TGCAGTGCTAGAGATAGGGCTAGCGGTACCCTCGGGAATGAGCAGTTCTTC
many	TRBD2	TRBJ2-3	TRBV24-1	CATSPGTSGNADTQYF	TGTGCCACCAGCCCCGGGACTAGCGGGAATGCAGATACGCAGTATTTT
NA	TRBD2	TRBJ2-1	TRBV7-2	CASSSWSGGRSYNEQFF	TGTGCCAGCAGCTCCTGGAGCGGGGGCCGGTCCTACAATGAGCAGTTCTTC
few	NA	TRBJ2-3	TRBV28	CASSFSRWYLDTDTQYF	TGTGCCAGCAGTTTTAGCCGTTGGTACCTAGACACAGATACGCAGTATTTT
few	TRBD1	TRBJ2-7	TRBV12-3/TRBV12-4	CASSLDRGSLHYEQYF	TGTGCCAGCAGTTTAGACAGGGGGTCCCTCCACTACGAGCAGTACTTC
few	NA	TRBJ2-5	TRBV10-3	CAISADYQETQYF	TGTGCCATCAGTGCAGACTACCAAGAGACCCAGTACTTC
NA	NA	TRBJ2-1	TRBV7-8	CASSLEGRGTYNEQFF	TGTGCCAGCAGCTTAGAAGGCAGGGGAACTTACAATGAGCAGTTCTTC
many	TRBD2	TRBJ2-1	TRBV11-1	CASSLGGGTSRTYNEQFF	TGTGCCAGCAGCTTAGGGGGGGGGACTTCCCGCACCTACAATGAGCAGTTCTTC
NA	NA	TRBJ1-2	TRBV29-1	CSVEDPPKGYTF	TGCAGCGTTGAAGATCCCCCGAAAGGCTACACCTTC
many	NA	TRBJ2-3	TRBV20-1	CSASGGSGRYTDTQYF	TGCAGTGCTAGTGGCGGCTCAGGAAGGTACACAGATACGCAGTATTTT